This record concerns one T cell receptor beta chain sequence. The data are from a study of shared clonotypes between healthy human individuals. CD45RO-negative CD8 cells positively selected for CCR7 made up the naive population, which excluded terminally differentiated effector memory CD45RA+ cells. The authors split each subset's genomic DNA evenly across several immunoSEQ plates. Some clones are missing from TCRdb's copy, which holds only in-frame ones; the method was immunoSEQ multiplex PCR. The data show approximately 600,000 clones, approximately 95% seen once. The specimen was naive CD8+ T cells sorted from blood. This clonotype was obtained from a woman in her 30s in good health.

The CDR3 coding sequence is TGTGCCAGCAGTGTCTCGAGGACAGGGGGCGCGGGCTATGGCTACACCTTC. Its protein product is CASSVSRTGGAGYGYTF. The chain uses TRBV2 and TRBJ1-2; 11 bases are a match to TRBD1. The CDR3 is made up of 17 amino acids. Trimming took 4 bases from V and 4 from J; bases not matched to a gene: 11. Germline CDR1 SNHLY, CDR2 FYNNEI.